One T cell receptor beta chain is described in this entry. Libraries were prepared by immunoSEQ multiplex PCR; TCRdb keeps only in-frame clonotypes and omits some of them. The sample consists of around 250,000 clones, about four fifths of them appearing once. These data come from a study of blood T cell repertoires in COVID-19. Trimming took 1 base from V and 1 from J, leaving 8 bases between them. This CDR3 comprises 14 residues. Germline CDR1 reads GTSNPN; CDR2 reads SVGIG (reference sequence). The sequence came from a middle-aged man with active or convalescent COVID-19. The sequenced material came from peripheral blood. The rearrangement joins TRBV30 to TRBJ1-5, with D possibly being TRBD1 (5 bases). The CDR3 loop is CAWSADTSNQPQHF. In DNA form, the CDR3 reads TGTGCCTGGAGTGCGGACACCAGCAATCAGCCCCAGCATTTT.